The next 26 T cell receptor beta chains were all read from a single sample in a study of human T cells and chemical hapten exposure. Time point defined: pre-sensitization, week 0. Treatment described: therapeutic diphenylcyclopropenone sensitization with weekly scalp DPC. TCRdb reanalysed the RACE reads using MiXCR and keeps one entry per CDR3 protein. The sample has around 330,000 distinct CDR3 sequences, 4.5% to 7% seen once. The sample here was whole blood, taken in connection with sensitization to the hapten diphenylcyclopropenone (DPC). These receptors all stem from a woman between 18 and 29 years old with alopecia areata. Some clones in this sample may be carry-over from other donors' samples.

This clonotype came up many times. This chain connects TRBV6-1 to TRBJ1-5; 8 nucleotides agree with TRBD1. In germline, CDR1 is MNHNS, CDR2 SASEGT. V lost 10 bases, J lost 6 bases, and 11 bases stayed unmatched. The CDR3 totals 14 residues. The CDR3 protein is CATNDGQGSQPQHF. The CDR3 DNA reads TGTGCCACCAACGACGGACAGGGAAGTCAGCCCCAGCATTTT.

The CDR3, as DNA: TGTGCCAGCAGCTTGGGAGACAGGGCGGTGAACACTGAAGCTTTCTTT. It codes for CASSLGDRAVNTEAFF. The chain carries TRBV5-6 and TRBJ1-1; 7 bases align to TRBD1. Trimming took 0 bases from V and 0 from J; bases not matched to a gene: 5. Germline assignment: CDR1 SGHDT and CDR2 YYEEEE. This CDR3 is 16 amino acids long. The whole variable domain, remainder taken from reference TRBV5-6 and TRBJ1-1, is DAGVTQSPTHLIKTRGQQVTLRCSPKSGHDTVSWYQQALGQGPQFIFQYYEEEERQRGNFPDRFSGHQFPNYSSELNVNALLLGDSALYLCASSLGDRAVNTEAFFGQGTRLTVV.

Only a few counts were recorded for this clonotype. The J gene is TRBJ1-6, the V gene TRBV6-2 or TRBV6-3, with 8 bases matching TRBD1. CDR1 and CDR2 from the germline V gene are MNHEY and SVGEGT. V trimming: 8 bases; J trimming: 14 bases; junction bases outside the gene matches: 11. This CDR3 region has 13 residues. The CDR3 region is CASASTGDRALHF. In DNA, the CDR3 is TGTGCCAGCGCTTCGACAGGGGACCGGGCCCTCCACTTT.

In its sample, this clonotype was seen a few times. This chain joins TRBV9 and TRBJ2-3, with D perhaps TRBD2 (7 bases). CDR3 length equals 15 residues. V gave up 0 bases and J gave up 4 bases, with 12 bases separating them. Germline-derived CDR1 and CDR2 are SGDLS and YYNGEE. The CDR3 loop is CASSVGGGWADTQYF. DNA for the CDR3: TGTGCCAGCAGCGTAGGGGGGGGCTGGGCAGATACGCAGTATTTT.

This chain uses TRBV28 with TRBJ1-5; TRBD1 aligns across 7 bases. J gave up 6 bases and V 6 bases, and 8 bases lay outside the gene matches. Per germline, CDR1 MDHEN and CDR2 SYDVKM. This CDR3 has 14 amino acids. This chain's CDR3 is CASRPTGVSQPQHF. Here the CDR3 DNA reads TGTGCCAGCAGACCCACAGGGGTGAGTCAGCCCCAGCATTTT.

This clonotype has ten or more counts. CDR3 residues: CASSQENEQFF. The CDR3 region has the DNA TGTGCCAGCAGCCAAGAGAATGAGCAGTTCTTC. The J gene is TRBJ2-1, the V gene TRBV3-1, with no clear D. The CDR3 covers 11 residues. V was shortened by 0 bases and J by 7 bases, with 1 base between the two germline ends. Germline V gene data show CDR1 as LGHDT and CDR2 as YNNKEL (reference sequence).

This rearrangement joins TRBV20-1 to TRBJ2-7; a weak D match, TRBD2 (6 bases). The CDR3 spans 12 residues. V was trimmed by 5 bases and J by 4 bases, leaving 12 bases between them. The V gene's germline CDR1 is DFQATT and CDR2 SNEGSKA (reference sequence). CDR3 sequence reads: CSASGDRYEQYF. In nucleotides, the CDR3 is TGCAGTGCTTCGGGAGATCGGTACGAGCAGTACTTC.

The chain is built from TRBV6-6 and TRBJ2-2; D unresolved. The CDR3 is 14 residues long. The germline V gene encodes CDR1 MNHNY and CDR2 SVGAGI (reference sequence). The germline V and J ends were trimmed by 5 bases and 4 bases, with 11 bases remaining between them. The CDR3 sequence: CASSPAPFTGELFF. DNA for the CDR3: TGTGCCAGCAGTCCGGCCCCTTTCACCGGGGAGCTGTTTTTT.

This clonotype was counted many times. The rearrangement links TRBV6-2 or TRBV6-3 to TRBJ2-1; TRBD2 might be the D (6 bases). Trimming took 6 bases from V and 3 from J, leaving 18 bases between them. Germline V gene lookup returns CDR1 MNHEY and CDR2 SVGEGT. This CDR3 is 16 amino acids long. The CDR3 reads CASSSLSGRLYNEQFF. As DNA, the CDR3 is TGTGCCAGCAGCTCATTAAGCGGGCGTCTCTACAATGAGCAGTTCTTC.

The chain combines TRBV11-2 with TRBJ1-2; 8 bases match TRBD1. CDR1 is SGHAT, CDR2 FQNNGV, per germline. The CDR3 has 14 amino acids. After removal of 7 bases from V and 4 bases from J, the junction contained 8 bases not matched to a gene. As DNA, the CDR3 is TGTGCCAGCATAACTAACACAGGGGGCTATGGCTACACCTTC. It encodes CASITNTGGYGYTF.

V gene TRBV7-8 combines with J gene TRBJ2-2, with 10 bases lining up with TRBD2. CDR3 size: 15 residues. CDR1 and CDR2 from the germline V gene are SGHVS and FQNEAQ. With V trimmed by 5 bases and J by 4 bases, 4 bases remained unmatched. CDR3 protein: CASSPRTSGTGELFF. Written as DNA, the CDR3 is TGTGCCAGCAGCCCCCGGACTAGCGGCACCGGGGAGCTGTTTTTT.

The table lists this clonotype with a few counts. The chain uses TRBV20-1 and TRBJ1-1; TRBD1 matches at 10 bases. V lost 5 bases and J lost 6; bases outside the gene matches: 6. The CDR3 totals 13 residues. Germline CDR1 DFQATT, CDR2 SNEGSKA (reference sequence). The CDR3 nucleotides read TGCAGTGCTGTCGGGACAGGGGTGGCTGAAGCTTTCTTT. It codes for CSAVGTGVAEAFF.

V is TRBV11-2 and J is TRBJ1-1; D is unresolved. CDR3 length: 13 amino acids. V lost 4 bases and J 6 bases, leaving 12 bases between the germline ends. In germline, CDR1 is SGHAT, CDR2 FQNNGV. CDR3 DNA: TGTGCCAGCAGCTCCACCGGGCGGCCTGAAGCTTTCTTT. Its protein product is CASSSTGRPEAFF.

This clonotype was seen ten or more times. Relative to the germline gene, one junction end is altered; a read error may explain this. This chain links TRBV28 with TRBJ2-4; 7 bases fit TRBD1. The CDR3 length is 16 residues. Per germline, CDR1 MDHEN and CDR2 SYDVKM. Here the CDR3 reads CASSLWTGLAKNIQYF. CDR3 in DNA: TGTGCCAGCAGTCTATGGACAGGATTAGCCAAAAACATTCAGTACTTC.

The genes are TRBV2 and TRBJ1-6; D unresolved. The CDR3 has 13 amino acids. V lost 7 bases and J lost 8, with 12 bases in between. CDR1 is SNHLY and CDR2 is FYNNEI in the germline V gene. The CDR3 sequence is CASIKVEDSPLHF. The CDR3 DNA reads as TGTGCCAGCATTAAGGTCGAGGATTCACCCCTCCACTTT.

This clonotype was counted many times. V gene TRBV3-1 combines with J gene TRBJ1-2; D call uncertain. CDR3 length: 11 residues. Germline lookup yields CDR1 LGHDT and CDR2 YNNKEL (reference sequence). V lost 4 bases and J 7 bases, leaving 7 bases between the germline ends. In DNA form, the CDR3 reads TGTGCCAGCAGCCTACCGTCTGGCTACACCTTC. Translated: CASSLPSGYTF.

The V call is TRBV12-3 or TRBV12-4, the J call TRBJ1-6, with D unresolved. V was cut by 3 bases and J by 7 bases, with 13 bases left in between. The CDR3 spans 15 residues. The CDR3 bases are TGTGCCAGCAGTTTCGGGTGGGGTAGAAATTCACCCCTCCACTTT. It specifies CASSFGWGRNSPLHF.

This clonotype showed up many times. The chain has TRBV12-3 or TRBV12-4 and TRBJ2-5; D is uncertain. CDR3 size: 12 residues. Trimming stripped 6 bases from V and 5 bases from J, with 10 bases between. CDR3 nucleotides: TGTGCCAGCAGAGGGCCCATGGAGACCCAGTACTTC. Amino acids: CASRGPMETQYF.

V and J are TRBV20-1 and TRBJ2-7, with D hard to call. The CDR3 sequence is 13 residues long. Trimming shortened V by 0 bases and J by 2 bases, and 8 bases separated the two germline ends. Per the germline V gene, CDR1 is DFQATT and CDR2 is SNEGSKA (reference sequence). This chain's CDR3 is CSARDQAAYEQYF. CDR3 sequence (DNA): TGCAGTGCTAGAGATCAAGCAGCCTACGAGCAGTACTTC.

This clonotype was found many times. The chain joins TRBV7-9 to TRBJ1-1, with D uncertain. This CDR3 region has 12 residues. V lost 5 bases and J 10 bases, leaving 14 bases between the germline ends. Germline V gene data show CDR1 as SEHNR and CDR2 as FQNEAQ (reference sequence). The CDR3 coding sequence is TGTGCCAGCAGCGAAGGAGGCAGAGGAGCTTTCTTT. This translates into CASSEGGRGAFF.

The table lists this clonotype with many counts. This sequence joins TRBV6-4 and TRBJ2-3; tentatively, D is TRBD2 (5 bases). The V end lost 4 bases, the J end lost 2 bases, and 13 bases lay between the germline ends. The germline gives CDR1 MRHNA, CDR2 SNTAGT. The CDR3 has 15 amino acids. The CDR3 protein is CASSVSAGSTDTQYF. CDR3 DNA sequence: TGTGCCAGCAGTGTTTCGGCGGGCTCCACAGATACGCAGTATTTT.

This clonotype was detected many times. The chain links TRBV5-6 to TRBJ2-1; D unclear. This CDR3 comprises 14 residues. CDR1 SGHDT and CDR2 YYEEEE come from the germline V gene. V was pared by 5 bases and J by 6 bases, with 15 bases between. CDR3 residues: CASSPPHRSNEQFF. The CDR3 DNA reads TGTGCCAGCAGTCCGCCGCACCGGTCCAATGAGCAGTTCTTC.

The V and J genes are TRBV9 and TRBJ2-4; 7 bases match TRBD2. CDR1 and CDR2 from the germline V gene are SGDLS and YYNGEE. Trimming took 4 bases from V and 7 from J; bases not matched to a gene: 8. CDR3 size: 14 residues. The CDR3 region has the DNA TGTGCCAGCAGCCTACTAGCGTCAGAGAACATTCAGTACTTC. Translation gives CASSLLASENIQYF.

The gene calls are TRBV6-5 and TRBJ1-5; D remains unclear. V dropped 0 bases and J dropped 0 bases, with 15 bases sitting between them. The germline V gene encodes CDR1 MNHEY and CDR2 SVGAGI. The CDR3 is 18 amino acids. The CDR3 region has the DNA TGTGCCAGCAGTTACTCGACGCCATCGGTTGATAGCAATCAGCCCCAGCATTTT. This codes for CASSYSTPSVDSNQPQHF.

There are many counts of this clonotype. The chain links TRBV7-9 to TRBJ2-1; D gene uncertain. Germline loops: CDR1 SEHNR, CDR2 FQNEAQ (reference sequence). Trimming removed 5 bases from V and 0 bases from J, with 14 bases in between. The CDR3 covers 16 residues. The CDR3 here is CASSPRTANSYNEQFF. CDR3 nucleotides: TGTGCCAGCAGCCCGAGGACGGCCAACTCCTACAATGAGCAGTTCTTC.

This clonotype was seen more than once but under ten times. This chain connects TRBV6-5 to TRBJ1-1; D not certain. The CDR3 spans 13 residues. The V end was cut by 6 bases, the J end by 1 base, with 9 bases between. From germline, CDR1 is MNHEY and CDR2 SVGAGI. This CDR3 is CASRNPGNTEAFF. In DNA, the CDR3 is TGTGCCAGCAGAAACCCAGGGAACACTGAAGCTTTCTTT.